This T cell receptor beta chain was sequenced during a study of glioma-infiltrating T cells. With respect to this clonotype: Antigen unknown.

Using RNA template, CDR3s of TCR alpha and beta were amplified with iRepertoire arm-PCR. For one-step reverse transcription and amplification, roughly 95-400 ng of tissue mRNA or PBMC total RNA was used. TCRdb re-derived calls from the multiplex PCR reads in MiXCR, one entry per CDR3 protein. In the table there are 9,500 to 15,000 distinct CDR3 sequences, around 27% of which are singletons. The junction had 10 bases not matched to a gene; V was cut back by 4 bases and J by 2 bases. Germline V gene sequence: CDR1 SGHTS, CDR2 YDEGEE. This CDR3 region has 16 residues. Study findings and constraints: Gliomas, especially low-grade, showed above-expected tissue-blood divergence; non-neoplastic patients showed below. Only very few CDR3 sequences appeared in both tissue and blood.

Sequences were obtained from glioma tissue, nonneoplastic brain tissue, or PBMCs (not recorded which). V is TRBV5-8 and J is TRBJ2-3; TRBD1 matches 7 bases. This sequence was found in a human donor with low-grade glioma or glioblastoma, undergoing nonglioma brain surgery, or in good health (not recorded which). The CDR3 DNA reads TGTGCCAGCAGCGCCGACTGGGGACAGCTCACAGATACGCAGTATTTT. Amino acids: CASSADWGQLTDTQYF.